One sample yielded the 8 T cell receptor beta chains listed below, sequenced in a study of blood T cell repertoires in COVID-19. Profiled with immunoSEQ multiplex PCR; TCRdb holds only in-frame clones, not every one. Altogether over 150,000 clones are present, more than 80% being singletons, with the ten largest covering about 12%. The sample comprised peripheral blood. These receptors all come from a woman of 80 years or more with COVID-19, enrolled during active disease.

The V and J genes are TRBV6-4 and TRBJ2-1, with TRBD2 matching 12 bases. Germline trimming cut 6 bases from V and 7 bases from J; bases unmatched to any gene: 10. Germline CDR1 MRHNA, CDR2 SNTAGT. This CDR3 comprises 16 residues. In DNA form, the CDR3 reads TGTGCCAGCAGCGGGCTAGCGGGAGGGCCTGTAAATGAGCAGTTCTTC. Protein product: CASSGLAGGPVNEQFF.

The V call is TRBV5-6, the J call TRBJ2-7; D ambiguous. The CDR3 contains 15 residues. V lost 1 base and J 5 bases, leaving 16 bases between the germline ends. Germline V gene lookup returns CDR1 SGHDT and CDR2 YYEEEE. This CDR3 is CASSLLSGGRDEQYF. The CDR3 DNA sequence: TGTGCCAGCAGCTTGTTATCTGGCGGTCGCGACGAGCAGTACTTC.

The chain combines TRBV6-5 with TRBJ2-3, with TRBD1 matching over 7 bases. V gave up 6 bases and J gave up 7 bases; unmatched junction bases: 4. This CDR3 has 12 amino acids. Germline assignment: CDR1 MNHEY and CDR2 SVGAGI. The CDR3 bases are TGTGCCAGCAGCGCAGGGGGTCATACGCAGTATTTT. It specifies CASSAGGHTQYF.

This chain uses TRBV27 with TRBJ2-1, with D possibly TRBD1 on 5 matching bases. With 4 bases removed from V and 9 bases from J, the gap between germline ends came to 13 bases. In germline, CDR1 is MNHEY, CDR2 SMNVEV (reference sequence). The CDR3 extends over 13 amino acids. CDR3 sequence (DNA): TGTGCCAGCAGTTACCTTCAGGGTCCTGAGCAGTTCTTC. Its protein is CASSYLQGPEQFF.

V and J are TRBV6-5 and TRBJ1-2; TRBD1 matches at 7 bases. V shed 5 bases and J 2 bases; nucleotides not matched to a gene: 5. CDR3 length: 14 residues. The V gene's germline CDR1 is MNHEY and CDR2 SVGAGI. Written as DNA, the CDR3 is TGTGCCAGCAGTCGACAGGGAACAAACTATGGCTACACCTTC. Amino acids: CASSRQGTNYGYTF.

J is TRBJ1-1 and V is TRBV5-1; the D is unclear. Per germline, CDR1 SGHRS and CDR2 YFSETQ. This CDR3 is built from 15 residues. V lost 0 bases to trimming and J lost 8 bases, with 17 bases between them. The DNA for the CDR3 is TGCGCCAGCAGCTTGGCCGGACGGGATGGACGGGAAGCTTTCTTT. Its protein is CASSLAGRDGREAFF.

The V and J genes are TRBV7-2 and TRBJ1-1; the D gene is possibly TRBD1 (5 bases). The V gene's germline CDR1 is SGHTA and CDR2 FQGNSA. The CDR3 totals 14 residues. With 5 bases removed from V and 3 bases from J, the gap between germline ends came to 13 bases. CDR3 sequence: CASSERGGHTEAFF. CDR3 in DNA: TGTGCCAGCAGCGAAAGGGGCGGCCACACTGAAGCTTTCTTT.

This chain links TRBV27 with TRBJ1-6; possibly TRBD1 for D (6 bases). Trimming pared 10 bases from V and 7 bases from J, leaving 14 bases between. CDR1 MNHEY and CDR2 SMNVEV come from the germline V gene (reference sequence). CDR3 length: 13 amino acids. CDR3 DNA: TGTGCCACCAATAGGACAGCCAATTCACCCCTCCACTTT. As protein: CATNRTANSPLHF.